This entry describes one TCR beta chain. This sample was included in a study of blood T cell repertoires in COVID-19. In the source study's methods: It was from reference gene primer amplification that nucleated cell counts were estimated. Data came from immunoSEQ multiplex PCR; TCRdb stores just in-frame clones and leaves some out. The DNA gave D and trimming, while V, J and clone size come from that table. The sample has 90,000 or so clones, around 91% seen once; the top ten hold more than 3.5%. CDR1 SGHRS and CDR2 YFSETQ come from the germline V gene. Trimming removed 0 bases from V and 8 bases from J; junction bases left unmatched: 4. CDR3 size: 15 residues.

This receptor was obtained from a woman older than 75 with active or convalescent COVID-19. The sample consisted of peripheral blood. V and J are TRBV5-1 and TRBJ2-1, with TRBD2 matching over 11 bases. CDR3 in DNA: TGCGCCAGCAGCTTGGGACTAGCGGGAATTGATGAGCAGTTCTTC. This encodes CASSLGLAGIDEQFF.